These 20 T cell receptor beta chains originate from one sample sequenced in a study of OX40 agonist ivuxolimab in advanced cancers. Clones were sequenced by immunoSEQ multiplex PCR, and TCRdb holds only the in-frame ones, with some missing. There are 100,000 or so clones in the sample; about 96% occur only once, and just over 2% lies in the top ten. The source was CD4+ or CD8+ T cells sorted from blood, collected in a trial of the OX40 agonist ivuxolimab. All receptors derive from an adult with an advanced solid tumor such as melanoma, head and neck, liver or kidney cancer.

The J gene is TRBJ1-1, the V gene TRBV5-6, with no clear D. Looked up from germline, CDR1 is SGHDT and CDR2 is YYEEEE. The CDR3 totals 15 residues. Trimming removed 1 base at V and 6 bases at J, with 16 bases between. CDR3 sequence (DNA): TGTGCCAGCAGCTTGCGGGTGACCTTTGGGGCTGAAGCTTTCTTT. It specifies CASSLRVTFGAEAFF.

This chain joins TRBV7-9 and TRBJ2-2; D unclear. There are 12 residues in the CDR3. Trimming removed 2 bases from V and 6 bases from J, with 4 bases in between. Germline loops: CDR1 SEHNR, CDR2 FQNEAQ (reference sequence). The CDR3 is CASSLTAGELFF. For the CDR3, the DNA is TGTGCCAGCAGCTTAACGGCCGGGGAGCTGTTTTTT.

The rearrangement joins TRBV27 to TRBJ2-7; no clear D gene. Germline CDR1 MNHEY, CDR2 SMNVEV (reference sequence). Between the trimmed V and J ends, which lost 3 bases and 3 bases, there was a span of 9 bases. The CDR3 length is 13 residues. The CDR3 protein is CASSFGRFYEQYF. CDR3 nucleotide sequence: TGTGCCAGCAGTTTCGGTCGATTCTACGAGCAGTACTTC.

V is TRBV27 and J is TRBJ2-7; D call uncertain. The ends were cut back, 1 base at V and 0 bases at J, with 4 bases in the middle. The CDR3 length is 13 residues. Germline V CDR1 and CDR2: MNHEY, SMNVEV (reference sequence). CDR3 DNA: TGTGCCAGCAGTTTATTAGCCTCCTACGAGCAGTACTTC. It yields the protein CASSLLASYEQYF.

The chain carries TRBV28 and TRBJ2-7; D not certain. The CDR3 loop spans 14 amino acids. Germline loops: CDR1 MDHEN, CDR2 SYDVKM. V shed 2 bases and J shed 6 bases, with 14 bases lying between them. This CDR3 is CASSLLSPSGEQYF. For the CDR3, the DNA is TGTGCCAGCAGTTTACTCAGCCCCAGTGGCGAGCAGTACTTC.

In regard to this clone: The same CDR3 can be traced to other DNA sequences in this sample. The chain uses TRBV27 and TRBJ2-2; D may be TRBD2 (5 bases). V lost 5 bases and J lost 4, with 8 bases in between. Germline values: CDR1 MNHEY, CDR2 SMNVEV (reference sequence). The CDR3 is 13 amino acids. CDR3 sequence (DNA): TGTGCCAGCAGTCTTCGGGGCACCGGGGAGCTGTTTTTT. Amino acids: CASSLRGTGELFF.

The gene calls are TRBV15 and TRBJ1-5; no clear D. CDR3 size: 14 residues. CDR1 and CDR2 from the germline V gene are LNHNV and YYDKDF (reference sequence). Trimming cost V 3 bases and J 7 bases, with 13 bases left between them. CDR3 sequence reads: CATSRLLGRQPQHF. The CDR3 bases are TGTGCCACCAGCAGGCTTCTAGGGAGGCAGCCCCAGCATTTT.

This chain links TRBV5-4 with TRBJ2-7; TRBD1 matches 9 bases. V was pared by 3 bases and J by 7 bases, with 14 bases of the junction left unmatched. CDR1 is SGHNT, CDR2 YYREEE, per germline (reference sequence). This CDR3 comprises 16 residues. The DNA of the CDR3 is TGTGCCAGCAGCTCGGCCGGGACAGGGTGGTCGGTTGAGCAGTACTTC. This codes for CASSSAGTGWSVEQYF.

The chain has TRBV19 and TRBJ2-7; D tentatively reads TRBD1 or TRBD2 (5 bases each). The CDR3 sequence is 13 residues long. The germline V gene encodes CDR1 LNHDA and CDR2 SQIVND (reference sequence). V gave up 3 bases and J gave up 3 bases, with 9 bases separating them. CDR3 coding DNA: TGTGCCAGTAGTATCCGAGGGGACTACGAGCAGTACTTC. Translating it yields CASSIRGDYEQYF.

V and J are TRBV4-1 and TRBJ1-5; D not resolved. V was shortened by 1 base and J by 10 bases, with 11 bases between the two germline ends. Germline V gives CDR1 MGHRA, CDR2 YSYEKL. The CDR3 sequence is 13 residues long. The DNA for the CDR3 is TGCGCCAGCAGCCAAGTTTCAGAGGAACCCCAGCATTTT. It specifies CASSQVSEEPQHF.

The J gene is TRBJ2-2, the V gene TRBV7-3; D not certain. CDR3 size: 13 residues. The germline CDR1 and CDR2 sequences are SGHTA and FQGTGA. V was trimmed by 2 bases and J by 1 base, leaving 2 bases between them. The chain's CDR3 is CASSLLNTGELFF. Here the CDR3 DNA reads TGTGCCAGCAGCTTACTGAACACCGGGGAGCTGTTTTTT.

This sequence joins TRBV13 and TRBJ1-2, with D possibly being TRBD1 (5 bases). The CDR3 covers 16 residues. Trimming stripped 2 bases from V and 0 bases from J, with 13 bases between. Germline CDR1 PRHDT, CDR2 FYEKMQ (reference sequence). As DNA, the CDR3 is TGTGCCAGCAGCTTAACGGGTCAGGGCCCTAACTATGGCTACACCTTC. The encoded protein is CASSLTGQGPNYGYTF.

This sequence joins TRBV19 and TRBJ2-7; unclear D gene. The V end was cut by 6 bases, the J end by 5 bases, with 17 bases between. The CDR3 is made up of 14 amino acids. Germline CDR1 LNHDA, CDR2 SQIVND (reference sequence). The CDR3 protein is CASSPPGSSDEQYF. The CDR3 DNA is TGTGCCAGTAGCCCACCCGGGTCCTCGGACGAGCAGTACTTC.

The rearrangement joins TRBV4-1 to TRBJ2-1; 10 bases agree with TRBD2. From germline, CDR1 is MGHRA and CDR2 YSYEKL. V shed 1 base, J shed 7 bases, and the junction held 7 bases outside the gene matches. The CDR3 runs to 16 residues. The CDR3 reads CASSQGGLAGANEQFF. In DNA, the CDR3 is TGCGCCAGCAGCCAAGGGGGCCTAGCGGGAGCAAATGAGCAGTTCTTC.

The gene calls are TRBV27 and TRBJ2-5; D call uncertain. From germline, CDR1 is MNHEY and CDR2 SMNVEV (reference sequence). V was trimmed by 5 bases and J by 7 bases, leaving 8 bases between them. This CDR3 has 11 residues. The DNA of the CDR3 is TGTGCCAGCAGTGTTGCCGGGACCCAGTACTTC. This encodes CASSVAGTQYF.

The chain couples TRBV5-8 to TRBJ2-7, with D tentatively TRBD1 (6 bases). CDR3 size: 15 residues. Per germline, CDR1 SGHTS and CDR2 YDEGEE. V lost 5 bases to trimming and J lost 0 bases, with 15 bases between them. In DNA, the CDR3 is TGTGCCAGCAGGTCGGACAGACAAAGCTCCTACGAGCAGTACTTC. It translates to CASRSDRQSSYEQYF. Full variable domain (outside the CDR3, taken from reference TRBV5-8 and TRBJ2-7): EAGVTQSPTHLIKTRGQQATLRCSPISGHTSVYWYQQALGLGLQFLLWYDEGEERNRGNFPPRFSGRQFPNYSSELNVNALELEDSALYLCASRSDRQSSYEQYFGPGTRLTVT.

The J gene is TRBJ1-1, the V gene TRBV6-6; D is perhaps TRBD1 (5 bases). This CDR3 spans 13 amino acids. V was shortened by 5 bases and J by 8 bases, with 15 bases between the two germline ends. The V gene's germline CDR1 is MNHNY and CDR2 SVGAGI (reference sequence). CDR3 residues: CASSGALAMEAFF. The CDR3 coding sequence is TGTGCCAGCAGTGGGGCCCTCGCGATGGAAGCTTTCTTT.

The J gene is TRBJ2-4, the V gene TRBV28; 8 bases line up with TRBD2. The CDR3 length is 14 residues. The J segment lost 8 bases and the V segment lost 3 bases, leaving 6 bases of the junction unmatched. Germline V CDR1 and CDR2: MDHEN, SYDVKM. The CDR3 DNA reads as TGTGCCAGCAGTTTCCGGGGGGGACGGGACATTCAGTACTTC. Translated: CASSFRGGRDIQYF.

J is TRBJ2-1 and V is TRBV14; no clear D. The germline gives CDR1 SGHDN, CDR2 FVKESK. There are 13 residues in the CDR3. Trimming removed 1 base at V and 10 bases at J, with 11 bases between. The CDR3 reads CASSQVGRVEQFF. CDR3 in DNA: TGTGCCAGCAGCCAAGTAGGCCGAGTGGAGCAGTTCTTC.

The DNA of the CDR3 is TGTGCCAGGAGGGAGAACACTGAAGCTTTCTTT. Its translation is CARRENTEAFF. The chain has TRBV27 and TRBJ1-1; D ambiguous. The CDR3 runs 11 residues. Trimming removed 9 bases from V and 1 base from J, with 6 bases in between. Looked up from germline, CDR1 is MNHEY and CDR2 is SMNVEV (reference sequence).